This TCR beta chain was retrieved from a study of low-dose radiotherapy and immunotherapy resistance in tumors. Germline V gives CDR1 DFQATT, CDR2 SNEGSKA (reference sequence). Trimming left V 3 bases short and J 15 bases short, with 15 bases between. The CDR3 covers 11 residues. TRAV- and TRBV-specific primers were used for first-strand cDNA, which covered alpha and beta chains. Over roughly 19 PCR cycles, TCRs were amplified from a constant-region primer and V-primer adapter. TCRdb re-called the reads through MiXCR, storing one row per CDR3 protein. Among 12,000 or so distinct CDR3 sequences, around four fifths were seen once, and the ten largest hold about 3%.

The V gene is TRBV20-1, the J gene TRBJ1-5; no reliable D call. The TCR sequence derives from a human donor with advanced metastatic prostate, ovarian, gallbladder or colorectal cancer (not recorded which). This table probably holds off-target reads from a library built for another chain. This CDR3 reads CSASSHQEVHF. The DNA of the CDR3 is TGCAGTGCTAGTAGTCACCAAGAGGTGCATTTT.